This T cell receptor (beta chain) was retrieved from a study of blood T cell repertoires in COVID-19. In the study overall: Samples representing acute and convalescent COVID-19 were sourced from the United States, Italy and Spain.

The table came from immunoSEQ multiplex PCR; TCRdb's copy has only in-frame clones and leaves some out. The sample shows around 200,000 clones, around four fifths of them seen only once. Between the trimmed V and J ends, which lost 3 bases and 2 bases, there was a span of 5 bases. CDR1 is SGHTA and CDR2 is FQGNSA in the germline V gene. The length of the CDR3 is 13 residues. The sequenced sample consisted of peripheral blood. The source of this sequence is a man aged 50-59 years with active or convalescent COVID-19. The chain has TRBV7-2 and TRBJ2-4; D uncertain. The CDR3 sequence: CASSFSPKNIQYF. The CDR3 nucleotides are TGTGCCAGCAGCTTCTCTCCCAAAAACATTCAGTACTTC. Looking up the rest from reference TRBV7-2 and TRBJ2-4 gives the full variable domain: GAGVSQSPSNKVTEKGKDVELRCDPISGHTALYWYRQSLGQGLEFLIYFQGNSAPDKSGLPSDRFSAERTGGSVSTLTIQRTQQEDSAVYLCASSFSPKNIQYFGAGTRLSVL.